The subject of this entry is one T cell receptor beta chain. This sample stems from a study of blood T cell repertoires in COVID-19. Profiling relied on immunoSEQ multiplex PCR, and the TCRdb table lists in-frame clones only, not all of them. The sample lists some 80,000 clones, about 78% seen once, with approximately 15% in the top ten. Germline V lookup: CDR1 MGHRA, CDR2 YSYEKL. V was clipped by 4 bases and J by 7 bases; unmatched bases: 6. CDR3 length equals 14 residues. The TCR sequence derives from a human donor in a cohort sampled during active COVID-19. The specimen was peripheral blood. The chain has TRBV4-1 and TRBJ2-2, with 7 positions matching TRBD2. In DNA form, the CDR3 reads TGCGCCAGCAGCCCTACTAGCGTTGGCGGGGAGCTGTTTTTT. It encodes CASSPTSVGGELFF.